The table lists the clone carrying this T cell receptor beta chain with a few counts. Antigen: not known. Investigators reverse transcribed all isolated RNA, so they sequenced expressed TCRB transcripts. Sequenced by immunoSEQ multiplex PCR; TCRdb stores in-frame clones only, minus some. The sample lists approximately 140,000 clones; roughly 48% were seen once. These data originate in a study of beta chain features in type 1 diabetes. Study at large: Healthy donors, compared against patients, showed similar age, gender and cell yields. Study-wide points: Sampled from patients, naive, central memory and Treg TCRB repertoires appeared more similar than those sampled from healthy donors.

The CDR3 spans 14 residues. In germline, CDR1 is SEHNR, CDR2 FQNEAQ (reference sequence). Trimming cost V 1 base and J 6 bases; bases outside gene matches: 4. The receptor comes from a young man in good health. Sequenced sample: Tregs from blood. The V gene is TRBV7-9, the J gene TRBJ1-1, with TRBD1 matching 8 bases. Here the CDR3 DNA reads TGTGCCAGCAGCTTAGGGCAGGGGGCGGCTGAAGCTTTCTTT. This gives the protein CASSLGQGAAEAFF. The whole variable domain, remainder taken from reference TRBV7-9 and TRBJ1-1, is DTGVSQNPRHKITKRGQNVTFRCDPISEHNRLYWYRQTLGQGPEFLTYFQNEAQLEKSRLLSDRFSAERPKGSFSTLEIQRTEQGDSAMYLCASSLGQGAAEAFFGQGTRLTVV.